This is a list of T cell receptor beta chains from one sample in a study of shared clonotypes between healthy human individuals. Only in-frame clones appear in the TCRdb table, and some are missing; sequencing was by immunoSEQ multiplex PCR. The table includes about 1.4 million clones, roughly 96% detected once. Material for sequencing was naive CD4+ T cells sorted from blood. The receptors were sampled from a young man in good health. The CDR3 runs from the conserved cysteine through the conserved F or W. D genes are given only for firm matches. Some rows have no size entry. The others give once, few or many, or a class for an expanded clone.

v_gene: TRBV7-3; j_gene: TRBJ2-7; abundance: once; d_gene: TRBD2; CDR3nt: TGTGCCAGCAGCTCGGGACTAGCGGGAGTTCGGGAGCAGTACTTC; CDR3aa: CASSSGLAGVREQYF
v_gene: TRBV5-4; j_gene: TRBJ1-1; abundance: .; d_gene: .; CDR3nt: TGTGCCAGCAGCTGGGCACAGAGGAACACTGAAGCTTTCTTT; CDR3aa: CASSWAQRNTEAFF
v_gene: TRBV7-9; j_gene: TRBJ2-5; abundance: .; d_gene: TRBD1; CDR3nt: TGTGCCAGCAGCCCAAACAGGGGGCGAGAGACCCAGTACTTC; CDR3aa: CASSPNRGRETQYF
v_gene: TRBV11-2; j_gene: TRBJ2-5; abundance: .; d_gene: TRBD1; CDR3nt: TGTGCCAGCAGCATGAAGGGACAGTTAGGGGGGACCCAGTACTTC; CDR3aa: CASSMKGQLGGTQYF
v_gene: TRBV28; j_gene: TRBJ2-6; abundance: .; d_gene: .; CDR3nt: TGTGCCAGCAAGGGGGACCTGAGATCTGGGGCCAACGTCCTGACTTTC; CDR3aa: CASKGDLRSGANVLTF
v_gene: TRBV30; j_gene: TRBJ2-3; abundance: .; d_gene: .; CDR3nt: TGTGCCTGGAGTCGGACTGGGTTCACAGATACGCAGTATTTT; CDR3aa: CAWSRTGFTDTQYF
v_gene: TRBV11-2; j_gene: TRBJ2-2; abundance: .; d_gene: .; CDR3nt: TGTGCCAGCAGCTTTGGGTGGGCCGGGGAGCTGTTTTTT; CDR3aa: CASSFGWAGELFF
v_gene: TRBV9; j_gene: TRBJ2-1; abundance: .; d_gene: .; CDR3nt: TGTGCCAGCAGCCCCGTAGTGGGCGGGGACTACAATGAGCAGTTCTTC; CDR3aa: CASSPVVGGDYNEQFF
v_gene: TRBV7-2; j_gene: TRBJ2-3; abundance: .; d_gene: TRBD2; CDR3nt: TGTGCCAGCAGCTTAGAATTTCAGAAACTAGCGGGAGGGGTAGATACGCAGTATTTT; CDR3aa: CASSLEFQKLAGGVDTQYF
v_gene: TRBV6-5; j_gene: TRBJ1-5; abundance: .; d_gene: TRBD1; CDR3nt: TGTGCCAGCACTATAAACAGGGGGCATCAGCCCCAGCATTTT; CDR3aa: CASTINRGHQPQHF
v_gene: TRBV6-6; j_gene: TRBJ1-2; abundance: .; d_gene: .; CDR3nt: TGTGCCAGCTCTTTAATTTCAGGGAACTATGGCTACACCTTC; CDR3aa: CASSLISGNYGYTF
v_gene: TRBV6-5; j_gene: TRBJ2-7; abundance: .; d_gene: TRBD1; CDR3nt: TGTGCCAGCAGCCCCGGACAGGGAAGATACGAGCAGTACTTC; CDR3aa: CASSPGQGRYEQYF
v_gene: TRBV5-1; j_gene: TRBJ2-7; abundance: .; d_gene: .; CDR3nt: TGCGCCAGCAGCTCCCTAGCATCCCGCTACGAGCAGTACTTC; CDR3aa: CASSSLASRYEQYF
v_gene: TRBV28; j_gene: TRBJ2-7; abundance: .; d_gene: TRBD1; CDR3nt: TGTGCCAGCAGCCCCAGGGACAGGAGTTACGAGCAGTACTTC; CDR3aa: CASSPRDRSYEQYF
v_gene: TRBV28; j_gene: TRBJ2-5; abundance: .; d_gene: .; CDR3nt: TGTGCCAGCAGTTTGGGGGACCTACAAGAGACCCAGTACTTC; CDR3aa: CASSLGDLQETQYF
v_gene: TRBV30; j_gene: TRBJ2-4; abundance: .; d_gene: .; CDR3nt: TGTGCCTGGAGTGTAAGCAGAGAAAACATTCAGTACTTC; CDR3aa: CAWSVSRENIQYF
v_gene: TRBV27; j_gene: TRBJ1-5; abundance: .; d_gene: .; CDR3nt: TGTGCCAGCAGTTATCAGGGGATGCAGCCCCAGCATTTT; CDR3aa: CASSYQGMQPQHF
v_gene: TRBV7-9; j_gene: TRBJ1-4; abundance: .; d_gene: .; CDR3nt: TGTGCCAGCAGCTTAAGACAGAGGGGTAATGAAAAACTGTTTTTT; CDR3aa: CASSLRQRGNEKLFF
v_gene: TRBV7-2; j_gene: TRBJ2-5; abundance: .; d_gene: TRBD1; CDR3nt: TGTGCCAGCAGCCAACTAGGGGGCTCTATGGAGACCCAGTACTTC; CDR3aa: CASSQLGGSMETQYF
v_gene: TRBV28; j_gene: TRBJ1-5; abundance: .; d_gene: TRBD1; CDR3nt: TGTGCCAGCAGTTTGAGGGACAGGTCAAAAGCCCAGCATTTT; CDR3aa: CASSLRDRSKAQHF
v_gene: TRBV5-4; j_gene: TRBJ1-2; abundance: .; d_gene: .; CDR3nt: TGTGCCAGCAGCTTACGGACTAACTATGGCTACACCTTC; CDR3aa: CASSLRTNYGYTF
v_gene: TRBV5-4; j_gene: TRBJ2-7; abundance: few; d_gene: TRBD2; CDR3nt: TGTGCCAGCAGCTTAACTAGCGGCGAGCAGTACTTC; CDR3aa: CASSLTSGEQYF
v_gene: TRBV5-4; j_gene: TRBJ2-7; abundance: .; d_gene: .; CDR3nt: TGTGCCAGCAGCTTGGGGGGAACAGGGAGCTACGAGCAGTACTTC; CDR3aa: CASSLGGTGSYEQYF
v_gene: TRBV25-1; j_gene: TRBJ1-2; abundance: once; d_gene: .; CDR3nt: TGTGCCAGCAGTGAATATACATATGGCTACACCTTC; CDR3aa: CASSEYTYGYTF
v_gene: TRBV15; j_gene: TRBJ2-7; abundance: .; d_gene: .; CDR3nt: TGTGCCACCAGCATTGACCTCGGAGTCTACGAGCAGTACTTC; CDR3aa: CATSIDLGVYEQYF
v_gene: TRBV20-1; j_gene: TRBJ2-3; abundance: .; d_gene: .; CDR3nt: TGCAGTGCTAGAGGGGGCGAGCCCCAGTATTTT; CDR3aa: CSARGGEPQYF
v_gene: TRBV7-7; j_gene: TRBJ2-3; abundance: .; d_gene: .; CDR3nt: TGTGCTAGCAGCCGGACCGAGGCAGATACGCAGTATTTT; CDR3aa: CASSRTEADTQYF
v_gene: TRBV7-3; j_gene: TRBJ1-2; abundance: .; d_gene: .; CDR3nt: TGTGCCAGCAGCTTAACGGGGCGCGAAGCTAACTATGGCTACACCTTC; CDR3aa: CASSLTGREANYGYTF
v_gene: TRBV7-6; j_gene: TRBJ2-1; abundance: .; d_gene: .; CDR3nt: TGTGCCAGCAGCTTAGATTACTCTACAAATGAGCAGTTCTTC; CDR3aa: CASSLDYSTNEQFF
v_gene: TRBV11-2; j_gene: TRBJ2-5; abundance: .; d_gene: TRBD2; CDR3nt: TGTGCCAGCAGCCCAGGGACTAGCGGGAGGAACCAAGGGACCCAGTACTTC; CDR3aa: CASSPGTSGRNQGTQYF